A single sample gave rise to the 15 T cell receptor beta chains below, sequenced in a study of relationships among human T cell subsets (dated by TCRdb to the early 2010s). CD4+CD25+ regulatory T cells were selected from positively selected CD4+ cells using anti-CD25 beads. The library relied on multiplex PCR. The reads were generated on a 454 GS FLX. Semiquantitative ARM-PCR was used to amplify the TCR alpha and beta CDR3 regions from mRNA. In ARM-PCR, tagged nested gene-specific primers were applied first, and communal superprimers then carried out the exponential amplification. Using fastp at Q25 and MiXCR, TCRdb reprocessed the public reads and kept productive beta chains. Under each unique CDR3 protein, matching rows form one entry showing the most common genes and DNA. In all, the sample holds under 15,000 distinct CDR3 sequences, and over 45% of those were seen once. About 2% of the sample rests with the top ten.

The sequenced sample was Tregs sorted from blood. The receptors were gathered from a man aged 40-49 years in good health.

J is TRBJ2-7 and V is TRBV5-1; D is perhaps TRBD1 (6 bases). Trimming stripped 6 bases from V and 1 base from J, with 17 bases between. This CDR3 is built from 15 residues. Germline V gene lookup returns CDR1 SGHRS and CDR2 YFSETQ. In DNA, the CDR3 is TGCGCCAGCACCCCTGGGACATCGCTATCCTACGAGCAGTACTTC. It yields the protein CASTPGTSLSYEQYF.

This chain's CDR3 is CASSKQTGANTEAFF. The CDR3 bases are TGCGCCAGCAGCAAACAGACAGGCGCGAACACTGAAGCTTTCTTT. V and J are TRBV5-1 and TRBJ1-1, with D perhaps TRBD1 (6 bases). The CDR3 length is 15 residues. The germline V gene encodes CDR1 SGHRS and CDR2 YFSETQ. V was clipped by 4 bases and J by 1 base, with 14 bases between them.

As for this clonotype: One junction end disagrees with the germline gene, perhaps due to a read error. This rearrangement joins TRBV7-7 to TRBJ2-1; TRBD1 agrees at 7 bases. Germline V gene sequence: CDR1 SSHAT, CDR2 FNYEAQ (reference sequence). The CDR3 runs to 14 residues. CDR3 region: CASSPGTDYNEQFF. The CDR3 nucleotides read TGTGCTAGCAGCCCCGGGACAGACTACAATGAGCAGTTCTTC.

The chain combines TRBV11-2 with TRBJ2-7, with D perhaps matching TRBD1 (6 bases). Deletions cut 4 bases from V and 10 bases from J, with 17 bases between. In germline, CDR1 is SGHAT, CDR2 FQNNGV. The CDR3 has 13 amino acids. CDR3 bases: TGTGCCAGCAGCTCGACCCGGCCAGGGGATCAGTACTTC. Its translation is CASSSTRPGDQYF. Complete variable domain (other parts from reference TRBV11-2 and TRBJ2-7): EAGVAQSPRYKIIEKRQSVAFWCNPISGHATLYWYQQILGQGPKLLIQFQNNGVVDDSQLPKDRFSAERLKGVDSTLKIQPAKLEDSAVYLCASSSTRPGDQYFGPGTRLTVT.

The gene calls are TRBV5-1 and TRBJ2-6, with 7 bases that match TRBD1. CDR1 and CDR2 (germline): SGHRS, YFSETQ. The V and J ends lost 5 bases and 2 bases, in that order; junction bases with no gene match: 4. There are 15 residues in the CDR3. The CDR3 protein is CASRAGTAGANVLTF. The CDR3 DNA sequence: TGCGCCAGCAGGGCCGGGACAGCTGGGGCCAACGTCCTGACTTTC.

The CDR3, as DNA: TGCGCCAGCAGCTTGGGGACTAGCGGAAAAGAGACCCAGTACTTC. It codes for CASSLGTSGKETQYF. This rearrangement joins TRBV5-1 to TRBJ2-5; 10 bases are a match to TRBD2. V shed 0 bases and J 3 bases; nucleotides not matched to a gene: 2. This CDR3 comprises 15 residues. Germline CDR1 reads SGHRS; CDR2 reads YFSETQ.

Regarding this clonotype: A junction boundary mismatches the germline segment, possibly from a read error. The CDR3 nucleotides read TGCAGTGCAAGAGGACGGGCGTCGGTGACTGAAGCTTTCTTT. Its translation is CSARGRASVTEAFF. The chain couples TRBV20-1 to TRBJ1-1; the D is unclear. Germline V gives CDR1 DFQATT, CDR2 SNEGSKA (reference sequence). The CDR3 has 14 amino acids.

There are a few counts of this clonotype. This chain joins TRBV18 and TRBJ1-1; unclear D gene. V lost 3 bases and J 0 bases, leaving 11 bases between the germline ends. Per the germline V gene, CDR1 is KGHSH and CDR2 is LQKENI. The CDR3 consists of 15 residues. This CDR3 reads CASSPRLILNTEAFF. The DNA for the CDR3 is TGTGCCAGCTCACCGCGACTGATCCTGAACACTGAAGCTTTCTTT.

The J gene is TRBJ2-5, the V gene TRBV20-1, with D tentatively TRBD1 (6 bases). The V end lost 0 bases, the J end lost 4 bases, and 12 bases lay between the germline ends. This CDR3 region has 14 residues. Germline CDR1 DFQATT, CDR2 SNEGSKA (reference sequence). In DNA, the CDR3 is TGCAGTGCTAGAGATGGGGGCCTGCGAGAGACCCAGTACTTC. Translated: CSARDGGLRETQYF.

This clonotype was seen only a few times. J is TRBJ2-7 and V is TRBV6-5; the D gene is possibly TRBD1 (5 bases). The V and J ends lost 0 bases and 3 bases respectively, with 12 bases between them. This CDR3 is built from 15 residues. The germline CDR1 and CDR2 sequences are MNHEY and SVGAGI. The CDR3 loop is CASSYSAQGNYEQYF. CDR3 nucleotide sequence: TGTGCCAGCAGTTACTCCGCCCAGGGAAACTACGAGCAGTACTTC.

The CDR3 DNA reads TGCGCCAGCAGCCAAGAAACGACAGGGGAGCAGTACTTC. Its translation: CASSQETTGEQYF. This sequence joins TRBV4-1 and TRBJ2-7; 7 nucleotides line up with TRBD1. V lost 0 bases and J lost 7; bases outside the gene matches: 3. Per germline, CDR1 MGHRA and CDR2 YSYEKL. The CDR3 is made up of 13 amino acids.

This clonotype was counted between two and nine times. The rearrangement joins TRBV4-1 to TRBJ2-5; the D gene could be TRBD1 or TRBD2 (5 bases each). Trimming shortened V by 4 bases and J by 4 bases, and 10 bases separated the two germline ends. The CDR3 loop spans 13 amino acids. Germline V gene sequence: CDR1 MGHRA, CDR2 YSYEKL. CDR3 DNA: TGCGCCAGCAGCCTCTGGGGACCAGAGACCCAGTACTTC. It encodes CASSLWGPETQYF.

The V call is TRBV20-1, the J call TRBJ1-2, with D possibly being TRBD1 (5 bases). The CDR3 is made up of 11 amino acids. From germline, CDR1 is DFQATT and CDR2 SNEGSKA (reference sequence). V was shortened by 6 bases and J by 4 bases, with 9 bases between the two germline ends. In nucleotides, the CDR3 is TGCAGTGCCGAGGGGAGCTATGGCTACACCTTC. Amino acid sequence: CSAEGSYGYTF.

The gene calls are TRBV2 and TRBJ1-5; D call uncertain. The CDR3 loop spans 15 amino acids. The V and J ends lost 8 bases and 2 bases respectively, with 16 bases between them. Germline V gene sequence: CDR1 SNHLY, CDR2 FYNNEI. The CDR3 bases are TGTGCCAGCCGCAGCCGGGGAAGGGGCAATCAGCCCCAGCATTTT. It is translated as CASRSRGRGNQPQHF.

This clonotype was counted a single time. V usage is TRBV7-9 and J usage is TRBJ1-2; D gene ambiguous. V lost 5 bases and J lost 1, with 23 bases in between. CDR1 and CDR2 from the germline V gene are SEHNR and FQNEAQ (reference sequence). The CDR3 sequence is 18 residues long. CDR3 DNA: TGTGCCAGCAGCCGCTTCGGCGATGGGGAGGTGTTTAACTATGGCTACACCTTC. It specifies CASSRFGDGEVFNYGYTF.